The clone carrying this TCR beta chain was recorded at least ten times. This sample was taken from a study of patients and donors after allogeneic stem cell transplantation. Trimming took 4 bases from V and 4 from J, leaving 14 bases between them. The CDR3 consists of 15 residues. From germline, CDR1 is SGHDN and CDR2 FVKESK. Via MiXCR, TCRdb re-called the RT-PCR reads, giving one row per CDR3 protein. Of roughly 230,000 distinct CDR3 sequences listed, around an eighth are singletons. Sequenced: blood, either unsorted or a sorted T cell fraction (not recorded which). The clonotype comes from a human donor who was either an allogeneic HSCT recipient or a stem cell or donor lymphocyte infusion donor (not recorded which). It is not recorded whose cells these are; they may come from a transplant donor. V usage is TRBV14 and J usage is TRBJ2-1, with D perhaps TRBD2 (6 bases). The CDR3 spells CASSPFGTRYNEQFF. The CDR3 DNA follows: TGTGCCAGCAGCCCATTTGGGACTCGGTACAATGAGCAGTTCTTC.